The sequence of this T cell receptor beta chain was determined in a study of cytomegalovirus exposure and HLA in healthy donors. Study-wide results and caveats: Cytomegalovirus association was assigned to about 150 TCR beta chains. Confirmation was obtained in vitro that three CMV-associated chains are specific for CMV antigens.

This table comes from immunoSEQ multiplex PCR, and its TCRdb copy is limited to in-frame clones, with some not included. The data contain 230,000 or so clones, just over 85% of them singletons. There are 16 residues in the CDR3. Trimming stripped 3 bases from V and 4 bases from J, with 13 bases between. CDR1 is LNHDA and CDR2 is SQIVND in the germline V gene (reference sequence). Points on this clone: The target antigen is unknown.

The chain combines TRBV19 with TRBJ2-6, with a tentative D call TRBD2 (6 bases). The sample taken for sequencing was PBMCs. The TCR originated in a young woman in good health and CMV-seronegative. CDR3 loop: CASSIGGTGGANVLTF. In DNA form, the CDR3 reads TGTGCCAGTAGTATCGGGGGTACGGGCGGGGCCAACGTCCTGACTTTC.